This T cell receptor beta chain is drawn from a study of control samples from healthy donors and cancer patients. Trimming pared 7 bases from V and 4 bases from J, leaving 8 bases between. CDR3 length: 12 amino acids. Germline V gives CDR1 SEHNR, CDR2 FQNEAQ (reference sequence). Profiled with immunoSEQ multiplex PCR; TCRdb holds only in-frame clones, not every one. Among 10,000 to 15,000 clones listed, roughly 90% were seen once. The sequenced sample was formalin-fixed, paraffin-embedded tissue. The origin of this receptor is a male donor with melanoma. The V gene is TRBV7-9, the J gene TRBJ1-5; D not resolved. CDR3 loop: CASTSANQPQHF. CDR3 DNA sequence: TGTGCCAGCACCTCGGCAAATCAGCCCCAGCATTTT. Variable domain in full (rest from reference TRBV7-9 and TRBJ1-5): DTGVSQNPRHKITKRGQNVTFRCDPISEHNRLYWYRQTLGQGPEFLTYFQNEAQLEKSRLLSDRFSAERPKGSFSTLEIQRTEQGDSAMYLCASTSANQPQHFGDGTRLSIL.